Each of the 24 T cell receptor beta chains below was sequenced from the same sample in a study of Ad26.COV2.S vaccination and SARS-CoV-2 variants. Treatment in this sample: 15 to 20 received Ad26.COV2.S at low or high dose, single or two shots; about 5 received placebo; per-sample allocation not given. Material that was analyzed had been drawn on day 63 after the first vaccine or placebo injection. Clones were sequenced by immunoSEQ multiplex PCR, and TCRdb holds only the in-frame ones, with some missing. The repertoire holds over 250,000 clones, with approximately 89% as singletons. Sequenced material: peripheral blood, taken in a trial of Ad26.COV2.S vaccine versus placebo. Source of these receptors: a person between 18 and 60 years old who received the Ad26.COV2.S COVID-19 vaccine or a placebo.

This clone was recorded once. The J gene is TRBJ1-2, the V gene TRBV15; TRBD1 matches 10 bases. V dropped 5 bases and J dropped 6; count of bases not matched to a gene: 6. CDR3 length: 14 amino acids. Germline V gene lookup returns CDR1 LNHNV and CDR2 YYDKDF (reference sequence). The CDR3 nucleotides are TGTGCCACCAGCCCGGACAGGGGGAGGGATGGCTACACCTTC. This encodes CATSPDRGRDGYTF.

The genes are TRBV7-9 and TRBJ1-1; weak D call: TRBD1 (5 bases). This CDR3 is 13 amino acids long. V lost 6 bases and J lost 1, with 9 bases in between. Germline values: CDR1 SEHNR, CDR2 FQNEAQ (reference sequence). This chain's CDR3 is CASRKDKNTEAFF. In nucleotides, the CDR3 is TGTGCCAGCAGAAAGGACAAGAACACTGAAGCTTTCTTT. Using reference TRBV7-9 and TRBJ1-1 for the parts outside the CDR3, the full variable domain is DTGVSQNPRHKITKRGQNVTFRCDPISEHNRLYWYRQTLGQGPEFLTYFQNEAQLEKSRLLSDRFSAERPKGSFSTLEIQRTEQGDSAMYLCASRKDKNTEAFFGQGTRLTVV.

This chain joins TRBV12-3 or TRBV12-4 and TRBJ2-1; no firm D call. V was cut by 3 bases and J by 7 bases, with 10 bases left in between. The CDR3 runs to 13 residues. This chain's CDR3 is CASSFWTVNEQFF. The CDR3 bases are TGTGCCAGCAGTTTTTGGACCGTAAATGAGCAGTTCTTC.

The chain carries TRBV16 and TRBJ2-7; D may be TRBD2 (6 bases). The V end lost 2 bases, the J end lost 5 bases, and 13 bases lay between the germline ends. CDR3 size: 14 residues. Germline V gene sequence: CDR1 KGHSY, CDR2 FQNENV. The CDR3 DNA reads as TGTGCCAGCAGCCAAGGTCGGGAGACGGACGAGCAGTACTTC. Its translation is CASSQGRETDEQYF.

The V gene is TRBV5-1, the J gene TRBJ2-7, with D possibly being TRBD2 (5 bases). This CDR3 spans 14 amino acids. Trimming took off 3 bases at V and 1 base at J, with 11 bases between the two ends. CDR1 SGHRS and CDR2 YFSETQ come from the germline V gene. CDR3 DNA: TGCGCCAGCAGCTCGCTCAGCGGTTCCTACGAGCAGTACTTC. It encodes CASSSLSGSYEQYF.

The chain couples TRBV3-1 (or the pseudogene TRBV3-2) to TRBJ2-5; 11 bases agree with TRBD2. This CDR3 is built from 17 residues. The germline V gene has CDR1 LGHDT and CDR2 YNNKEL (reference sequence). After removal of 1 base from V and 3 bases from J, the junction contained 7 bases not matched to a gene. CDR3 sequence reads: CASSQGQSTSGEETQYF. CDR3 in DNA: TGTGCCAGCAGCCAAGGACAGTCGACTAGCGGGGAAGAGACCCAGTACTTC.

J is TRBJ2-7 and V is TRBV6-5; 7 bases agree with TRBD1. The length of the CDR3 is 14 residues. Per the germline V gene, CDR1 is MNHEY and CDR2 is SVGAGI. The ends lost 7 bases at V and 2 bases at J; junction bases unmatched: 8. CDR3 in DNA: TGTGCCAGCACCCCAGGGGGTTCAACCTACGAGCAGTACTTC. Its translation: CASTPGGSTYEQYF.

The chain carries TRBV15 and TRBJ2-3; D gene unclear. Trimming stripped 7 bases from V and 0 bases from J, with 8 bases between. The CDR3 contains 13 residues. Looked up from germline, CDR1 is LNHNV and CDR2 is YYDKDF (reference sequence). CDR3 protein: CATTIGSTDTQYF. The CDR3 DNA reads TGTGCCACCACCATCGGTAGCACAGATACGCAGTATTTT.

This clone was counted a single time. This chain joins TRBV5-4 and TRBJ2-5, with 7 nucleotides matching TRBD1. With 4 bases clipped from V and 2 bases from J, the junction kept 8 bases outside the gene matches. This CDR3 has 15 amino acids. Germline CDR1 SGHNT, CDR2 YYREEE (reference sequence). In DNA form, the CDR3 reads TGTGCCAGCAGCGTCCGAACGGGACAGCAAGAGACCCAGTACTTC. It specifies CASSVRTGQQETQYF.

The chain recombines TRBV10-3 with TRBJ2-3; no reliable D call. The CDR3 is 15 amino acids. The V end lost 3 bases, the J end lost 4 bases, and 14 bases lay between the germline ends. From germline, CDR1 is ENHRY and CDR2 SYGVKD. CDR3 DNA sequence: TGTGCCATCAGTGATCGGGTAATAACCGCAGATACGCAGTATTTT. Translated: CAISDRVITADTQYF.

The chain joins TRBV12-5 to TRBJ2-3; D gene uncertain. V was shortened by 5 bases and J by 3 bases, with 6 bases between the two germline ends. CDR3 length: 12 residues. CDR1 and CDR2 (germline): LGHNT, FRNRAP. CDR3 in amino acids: CASGLRTDTQYF. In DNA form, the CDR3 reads TGTGCTAGTGGTCTCCGTACAGATACGCAGTATTTT.

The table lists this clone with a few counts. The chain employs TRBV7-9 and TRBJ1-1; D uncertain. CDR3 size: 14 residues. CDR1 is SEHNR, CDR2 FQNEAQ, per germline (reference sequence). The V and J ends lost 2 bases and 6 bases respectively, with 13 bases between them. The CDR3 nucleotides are TGTGCCAGCAGCTTAAAATCGGGCTCCGCTGAAGCTTTCTTT. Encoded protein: CASSLKSGSAEAFF. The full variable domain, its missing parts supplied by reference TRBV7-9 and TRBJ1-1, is DTGVSQNPRHKITKRGQNVTFRCDPISEHNRLYWYRQTLGQGPEFLTYFQNEAQLEKSRLLSDRFSAERPKGSFSTLEIQRTEQGDSAMYLCASSLKSGSAEAFFGQGTRLTVV.

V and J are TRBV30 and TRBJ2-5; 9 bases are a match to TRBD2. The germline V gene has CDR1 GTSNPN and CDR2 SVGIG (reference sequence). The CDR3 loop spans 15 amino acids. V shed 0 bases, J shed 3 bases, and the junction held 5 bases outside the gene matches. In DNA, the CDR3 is TGTGCCTGGAGTGTATGGCCTAGCGGGGAAGAGACCCAGTACTTC. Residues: CAWSVWPSGEETQYF.

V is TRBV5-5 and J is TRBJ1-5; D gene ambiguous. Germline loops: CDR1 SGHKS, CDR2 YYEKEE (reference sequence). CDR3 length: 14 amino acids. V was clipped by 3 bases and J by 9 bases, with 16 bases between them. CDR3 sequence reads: CASSSTGRPAPQHF. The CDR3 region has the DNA TGTGCCAGCAGCTCGACTGGCCGTCCGGCGCCCCAGCATTTT.

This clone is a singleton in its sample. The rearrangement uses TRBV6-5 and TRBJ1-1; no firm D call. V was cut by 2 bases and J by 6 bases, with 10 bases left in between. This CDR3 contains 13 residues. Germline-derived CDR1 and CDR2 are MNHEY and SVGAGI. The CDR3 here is CASSYMSNSEAFF. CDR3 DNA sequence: TGTGCCAGCAGTTACATGAGTAATTCTGAAGCTTTCTTT.

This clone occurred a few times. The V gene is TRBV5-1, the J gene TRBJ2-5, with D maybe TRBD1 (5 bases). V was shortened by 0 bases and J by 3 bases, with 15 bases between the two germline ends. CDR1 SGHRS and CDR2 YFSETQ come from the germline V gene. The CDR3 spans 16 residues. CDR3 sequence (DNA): TGCGCCAGCAGCTTGGGACAGTTAAAGAAAGAAGAGACCCAGTACTTC. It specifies CASSLGQLKKEETQYF.

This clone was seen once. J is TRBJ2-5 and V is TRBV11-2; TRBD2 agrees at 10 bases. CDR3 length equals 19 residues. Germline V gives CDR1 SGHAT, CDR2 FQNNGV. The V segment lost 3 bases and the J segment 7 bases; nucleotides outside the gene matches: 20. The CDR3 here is CASSFTRTSGSRNVGTQYF. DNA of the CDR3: TGTGCCAGCAGCTTTACCCGGACTAGCGGTTCTCGGAATGTAGGGACCCAGTACTTC. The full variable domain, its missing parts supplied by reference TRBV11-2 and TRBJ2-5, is EAGVAQSPRYKIIEKRQSVAFWCNPISGHATLYWYQQILGQGPKLLIQFQNNGVVDDSQLPKDRFSAERLKGVDSTLKIQPAKLEDSAVYLCASSFTRTSGSRNVGTQYFGPGTRLLVL.

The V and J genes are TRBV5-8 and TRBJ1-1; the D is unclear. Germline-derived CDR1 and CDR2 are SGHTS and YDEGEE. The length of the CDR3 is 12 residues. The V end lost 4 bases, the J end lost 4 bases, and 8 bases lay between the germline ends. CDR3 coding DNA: TGTGCCAGCAGCCGGACTGGCACTGAAGCTTTCTTT. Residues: CASSRTGTEAFF.

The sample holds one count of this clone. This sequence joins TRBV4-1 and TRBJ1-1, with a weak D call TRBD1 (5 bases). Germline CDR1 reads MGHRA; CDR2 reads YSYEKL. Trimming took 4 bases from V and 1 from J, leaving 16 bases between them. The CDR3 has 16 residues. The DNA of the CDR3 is TGCGCCAGCAGCCGCCTCAGGGCGGTCTCGAACACTGAAGCTTTCTTT. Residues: CASSRLRAVSNTEAFF.

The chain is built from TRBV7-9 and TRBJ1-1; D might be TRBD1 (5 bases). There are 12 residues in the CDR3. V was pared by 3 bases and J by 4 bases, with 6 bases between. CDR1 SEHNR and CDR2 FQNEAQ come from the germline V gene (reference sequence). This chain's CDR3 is CASSFDSTEAFF. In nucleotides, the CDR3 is TGTGCCAGCAGCTTCGACAGCACTGAAGCTTTCTTT.

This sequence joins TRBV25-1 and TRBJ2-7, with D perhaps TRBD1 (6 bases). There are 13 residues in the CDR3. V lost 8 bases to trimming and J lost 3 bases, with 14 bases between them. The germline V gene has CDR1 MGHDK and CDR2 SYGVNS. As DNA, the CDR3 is TGTGCCAGCTCGATGACAGGCGTCTACGAGCAGTACTTC. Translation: CASSMTGVYEQYF.

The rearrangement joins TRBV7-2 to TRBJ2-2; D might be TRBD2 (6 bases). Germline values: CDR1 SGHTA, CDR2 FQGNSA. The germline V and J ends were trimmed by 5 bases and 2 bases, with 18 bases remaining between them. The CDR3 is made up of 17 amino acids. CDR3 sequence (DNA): TGTGCCAGCAGCCTCTACCCCGGGGGTTATAACACCGGGGAGCTGTTTTTT. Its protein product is CASSLYPGGYNTGELFF. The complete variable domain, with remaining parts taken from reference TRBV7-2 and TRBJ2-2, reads GAGVSQSPSNKVTEKGKDVELRCDPISGHTALYWYRQSLGQGLEFLIYFQGNSAPDKSGLPSDRFSAERTGGSVSTLTIQRTQQEDSAVYLCASSLYPGGYNTGELFFGEGSRLTVL.

The CDR3 nucleotides read TGTGCCAGCAGTTTATCGACAGGGGTGCTTGGGACTGAAGCTTTCTTT. Translation: CASSLSTGVLGTEAFF. The V and J genes are TRBV27 and TRBJ1-1, with 8 nucleotides matching TRBD1. This CDR3 spans 16 amino acids. Germline CDR1 and CDR2: MNHEY and SMNVEV (reference sequence). The J segment lost 5 bases and the V segment lost 0 bases, leaving 8 bases of the junction unmatched.

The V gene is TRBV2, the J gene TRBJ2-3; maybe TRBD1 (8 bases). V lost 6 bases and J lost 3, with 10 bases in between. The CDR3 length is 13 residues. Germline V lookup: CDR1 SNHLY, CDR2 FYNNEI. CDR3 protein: CASRQGGTDTQYF. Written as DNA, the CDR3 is TGTGCCAGCAGACAGGGGGGGACAGATACGCAGTATTTT.